These T cell receptor beta chains were read from a single sample in a study of T-cell memory formation after mild COVID-19. TCRdb recomputed calls from the 5' RACE reads with MiXCR, one row per CDR3 protein. This table has about 270,000 distinct CDR3 sequences, about a sixth appearing once. The source material was PBMCs or a T cell subset sorted from them (not recorded which). The receptors derive from a man aged 18 to 30 who had mild COVID-19 (a few samples of this study predate the infection). Cell type and time point are not known. Both conserved end residues are part of each CDR3. D genes are given only for firm matches. Clone size is not always given. Where it is, it says once, few, many or a class for expanded clones.

clone size	V gene	J gene	D gene	CDR3 protein	CDR3 DNA
many	TRBV5-1	TRBJ2-1	TRBD2	CASSQGLATYNEQFF	TGCGCCAGCAGCCAGGGACTAGCTACCTACAATGAGCAGTTCTTC
-	TRBV4-3	TRBJ1-3	-	CASSAAGAANTIYF	TGCGCCAGCAGCGCGGCAGGGGCGGCGAACACCATATATTTT
few	TRBV12-3/TRBV12-4	TRBJ2-7	TRBD1	CASTRDSAHEQYF	TGTGCCAGCACCCGGGACAGTGCGCACGAGCAGTACTTC
-	TRBV12-3/TRBV12-4	TRBJ1-2	-	CASSPGLGLGYTF	TGTGCCAGCAGCCCCGGTTTGGGTCTTGGCTACACCTTC
few	TRBV6-5	TRBJ2-1	TRBD1	CASSRNYRGLRNEQFF	TGTGCCAGCAGTAGAAATTACAGGGGCCTTCGCAATGAGCAGTTCTTC
-	TRBV7-7	TRBJ2-5	-	CASSPGFEETQYF	TGTGCTAGCAGCCCGGGGTTCGAAGAGACCCAGTACTTC
-	TRBV28	TRBJ1-2	TRBD1	CASSIYGTAHGYTF	TGTGCCAGCAGTATCTACGGGACAGCCCATGGCTACACCTTC
many	TRBV6-5	TRBJ2-3	-	CASSYLGSQDTQYF	TGTGCCAGCAGTTACTTAGGTTCGCAAGATACGCAGTATTTT
-	TRBV18	TRBJ1-1	-	CASSPTWDLGAFF	TGTGCCAGCTCACCGACATGGGACTTGGGAGCTTTCTTT
-	TRBV11-2	TRBJ1-2	-	CASSRATGIGYTF	TGTGCCAGCAGCCGGGCCACAGGGATCGGCTACACCTTC
few	TRBV20-1	TRBJ2-3	-	CSALAGASTDTQYF	TGCAGTGCCCTGGCCGGGGCTAGCACAGATACGCAGTATTTT
-	TRBV28	TRBJ1-2	-	CASSIQGQGYTF	TGTGCCAGCAGTATCCAGGGACAAGGCTACACCTTC
-	TRBV6-6	TRBJ1-4	-	CASTRDGNEKLFF	TGTGCCAGCACTCGGGACGGTAACGAAAAACTGTTTTTT
-	TRBV7-8	TRBJ1-3	-	CASSSGGGSGNTIYF	TGTGCCAGCAGCTCAGGCGGTGGGTCGGGAAACACCATATATTTT
-	TRBV9	TRBJ1-5	-	CASSTDGGYQPQHF	TGTGCCAGCAGCACAGACGGAGGGTATCAGCCCCAGCATTTT
few	TRBV5-1	TRBJ1-1	-	CASSLEVIGNEAFF	TGCGCCAGCAGCTTGGAGGTGATAGGGAATGAAGCTTTCTTT
few	TRBV7-9	TRBJ2-1	TRBD2	CASSPGTSGWDEQFF	TGTGCCAGCAGCCCCGGGACTAGCGGATGGGATGAGCAGTTCTTC
few	TRBV12-3/TRBV12-4	TRBJ1-6	TRBD1	CASRTGGYSPLHF	TGTGCCAGCAGGACAGGGGGTTATTCACCCCTCCACTTT
few	TRBV30	TRBJ2-2	-	CAWSYWTAGELFF	TGTGCCTGGAGTTATTGGACAGCCGGGGAGCTGTTTTTT
many	TRBV12-3/TRBV12-4	TRBJ1-1	-	CASSFSAGYTAFF	TGTGCCAGCAGTTTTTCGGCAGGTTATACAGCTTTCTTT
medium-sized	TRBV4-2	TRBJ2-1	TRBD1	CASSQDVGTGGHEQFF	TGTGCCAGCAGCCAAGATGTAGGGACAGGGGGGCATGAGCAGTTCTTC
few	TRBV7-7	TRBJ2-2	TRBD1	CASSAYRGHGELFF	TGTGCCAGCAGCGCTTACAGGGGCCACGGGGAGCTGTTTTTT
-	TRBV7-3	TRBJ2-1	-	CASSLNGGGYEQFF	TGTGCCAGCAGCTTAAACGGGGGAGGCTATGAGCAGTTCTTC
-	TRBV25-1	TRBJ1-1	TRBD1	CASRLTGSFEAFF	TGTGCCAGCAGGTTGACAGGGAGCTTTGAAGCTTTCTTT
few	TRBV5-1	TRBJ2-3	-	CASSRGVNTDTQYF	TGCGCCAGCAGCCGCGGGGTAAACACAGATACGCAGTATTTT
few	TRBV6-2/TRBV6-3	TRBJ2-1	TRBD2	CASRLAGNVLYNEQFF	TGTGCCAGTAGACTAGCGGGCAATGTACTCTACAATGAGCAGTTCTTC
few	TRBV5-8	TRBJ1-1	-	CASRSTVNTEAFF	TGTGCCAGCAGATCCACTGTGAACACTGAAGCTTTCTTT
-	TRBV28	TRBJ1-1	TRBD1	CASSPGTGDGSTEAFF	TGTGCCAGCAGTCCCGGGACAGGGGATGGTAGCACTGAAGCTTTCTTT
-	TRBV5-5	TRBJ1-2	-	CASGPGGYGYTF	TGTGCCAGCGGTCCAGGCGGCTATGGCTACACCTTC
-	TRBV20-1	TRBJ1-1	TRBD1	CSAQGVNTEAFF	TGCAGTGCCCAGGGGGTGAACACTGAAGCTTTCTTT
-	TRBV6-5	TRBJ2-1	-	CASSAYPGYEQFF	TGTGCCAGCAGTGCCTACCCAGGGTATGAGCAGTTCTTC
-	TRBV29-1	TRBJ1-2	-	CSVEGGWDRAYGYTF	TGCAGCGTTGAAGGAGGGTGGGACCGGGCCTATGGCTACACCTTC
-	TRBV7-8	TRBJ2-7	-	CASRSRDHSYEQYF	TGTGCCAGCAGGTCCAGGGACCACTCCTACGAGCAGTACTTC
-	TRBV6-2/TRBV6-3	TRBJ2-1	TRBD2	CASSPRTSGVYNEQFF	TGTGCCAGCAGTCCACGAACTAGCGGGGTTTACAATGAGCAGTTCTTC
-	TRBV7-3	TRBJ2-3	TRBD2	CASSPGVGRDTQYF	TGTGCCAGCAGCCCCGGCGTTGGGAGGGACACGCAGTATTTT